Following are 15 T cell receptor beta chains from one sample sequenced in a study of blood T cell repertoires in COVID-19. Some clones are missing from TCRdb's copy, which holds only in-frame ones; the method was immunoSEQ multiplex PCR. The top ten clones hold 1.5% to 2% of a sample with about 120,000 clones, about 70% of them seen once. The sequenced material came from peripheral blood. These receptors originate from a woman aged 70-85 years with acute or convalescent COVID-19.

This clone was picked up one time. The chain employs TRBV10-2 and TRBJ1-4; D gene ambiguous. Trimming removed 0 bases at V and 1 base at J, with 6 bases between. Germline CDR1 WSHSY, CDR2 SAAADI. The CDR3 sequence is 15 residues long. CDR3 nucleotide sequence: TGCGCCAGCAGTGAGTCTGGCCGAACTAATGAAAAACTGTTTTTT. Protein sequence: CASSESGRTNEKLFF.

This clone was observed at least ten times. The V and J genes are TRBV11-1 and TRBJ2-5, with D possibly TRBD1 on 6 matching bases. Looked up from germline, CDR1 is SGHAT and CDR2 is FQDESV (reference sequence). The CDR3 loop spans 15 amino acids. Between the trimmed V and J ends, which lost 5 bases and 4 bases, there was a span of 17 bases. CDR3 region: CASSPGTPGGETQYF. The CDR3 DNA follows: TGTGCCAGCAGCCCAGGGACACCGGGCGGAGAGACCCAGTACTTC.

The chain has TRBV7-2 and TRBJ2-7, with 8 bases identical to TRBD2. The CDR3 consists of 15 residues. Germline CDR1 SGHTA, CDR2 FQGNSA. V lost 4 bases and J lost 3; bases outside the gene matches: 8. In DNA form, the CDR3 reads TGTGCCAGCAGCTCCCAGTCGGGGGGGGGCTACGAGCAGTACTTC. Its translation: CASSSQSGGGYEQYF. The whole variable domain, remainder taken from reference TRBV7-2 and TRBJ2-7, is GAGVSQSPSNKVTEKGKDVELRCDPISGHTALYWYRQSLGQGLEFLIYFQGNSAPDKSGLPSDRFSAERTGGSVSTLTIQRTQQEDSAVYLCASSSQSGGGYEQYFGPGTRLTVT.

V is TRBV18 and J is TRBJ1-5, with D possibly TRBD1 on 5 matching bases. Germline V gene data show CDR1 as KGHSH and CDR2 as LQKENI. The CDR3 spans 12 residues. V lost 4 bases and J lost 13, with 14 bases in between. The CDR3 sequence is CASSQVGEVQHF. The CDR3 nucleotides are TGTGCCAGCTCACAAGTAGGGGAGGTACAGCATTTT.

This clone was picked up a small number of times. A junction boundary mismatches the germline segment, possibly from a read error. This chain's CDR3 is CASSLDRVNAEAFF. The CDR3 bases are TGTGCCAGCAGCTTGGACAGGGTGAACGCTGAAGCTTTCTTT. The chain combines TRBV7-2 with TRBJ1-1; TRBD1 agrees at 8 bases. The CDR3 is 14 amino acids. Per germline, CDR1 SGHTA and CDR2 FQGNSA.

The chain carries TRBV5-4 and TRBJ2-2, with 10 bases that match TRBD2. J gave up 5 bases and V 1 base, and 5 bases lay outside the gene matches. The CDR3 totals 16 residues. CDR1 is SGHNT, CDR2 YYREEE, per germline (reference sequence). DNA for the CDR3: TGTGCCAGCAGCTTGCGTACTAGCGGGATTACCGGGGAGCTGTTTTTT. Encoded protein: CASSLRTSGITGELFF. Full variable domain (remainder filled in from reference TRBV5-4 and TRBJ2-2): ETGVTQSPTHLIKTRGQQVTLRCSSQSGHNTVSWYQQALGQGPQFIFQYYREEENGRGNFPPRFSGLQFPNYSSELNVNALELDDSALYLCASSLRTSGITGELFFGEGSRLTVL.

The J gene is TRBJ2-1, the V gene TRBV7-8; 8 bases are shared with TRBD1. The V gene end was trimmed by 5 bases and the J gene end by 4 bases; junction bases not matched to a gene: 7. The CDR3 runs to 15 residues. Germline CDR1 SGHVS, CDR2 FQNEAQ. The chain's CDR3 is CASSPPGQAYNEQFF. CDR3 coding DNA: TGTGCCAGCAGCCCGCCGGGACAGGCATACAATGAGCAGTTCTTC.

The V gene is TRBV11-2, the J gene TRBJ1-6, with TRBD1 identical over 7 bases. The V segment lost 8 bases and the J segment 10 bases; nucleotides outside the gene matches: 11. This CDR3 has 14 residues. Germline CDR1 and CDR2: SGHAT and FQNNGV. CDR3 nucleotides: TGTGCCAGCCTCTCAGGGGGAGTTAGATCACCCCTCCACTTT. It yields the protein CASLSGGVRSPLHF. The variable domain in full, with the rest retrieved from reference TRBV11-2 and TRBJ1-6, is EAGVAQSPRYKIIEKRQSVAFWCNPISGHATLYWYQQILGQGPKLLIQFQNNGVVDDSQLPKDRFSAERLKGVDSTLKIQPAKLEDSAVYLCASLSGGVRSPLHFGNGTRLTVT.

This clone was seen only once. The rearrangement links TRBV10-3 to TRBJ2-6, with a weak D call TRBD1 (5 bases). The V and J ends lost 2 bases and 0 bases respectively, with 14 bases between them. The V gene's germline CDR1 is ENHRY and CDR2 SYGVKD. The CDR3 extends over 18 amino acids. The CDR3, as DNA: TGTGCCATCAGTGAGGGGCAGGGTGGGGTCTCTGGGGCCAACGTCCTGACTTTC. It specifies CAISEGQGGVSGANVLTF.

The chain has TRBV19 and TRBJ1-5; TRBD1 might be the D (5 bases). The germline V gene has CDR1 LNHDA and CDR2 SQIVND (reference sequence). Trimming removed 8 bases at V and 1 base at J, with 21 bases between. The CDR3 consists of 17 residues. CDR3 region: CASRNPGAVSSNQPQHF. Here the CDR3 DNA reads TGTGCCAGTCGCAACCCTGGGGCAGTATCGAGCAATCAGCCCCAGCATTTT.

The chain is built from TRBV5-1 and TRBJ2-7; 13 bases match TRBD2. V lost 0 bases to trimming and J lost 5 bases; unmatched junction nucleotides: 5. CDR3 size: 16 residues. Per the germline V gene, CDR1 is SGHRS and CDR2 is YFSETQ. The CDR3 nucleotides are TGCGCCAGCAGCTTGGGACTAGCGGGAGGAATCGACGAGCAGTACTTC. This codes for CASSLGLAGGIDEQYF.

V is TRBV4-1 and J is TRBJ2-3; 12 nucleotides align to TRBD2. V lost 0 bases, J lost 5 bases, and 3 bases stayed unmatched. This CDR3 region has 16 residues. Germline CDR1 is MGHRA and CDR2 is YSYEKL. As DNA, the CDR3 is TGCGCCAGCAGCCAAGATCGACTAGCGGGAGTAGATACGCAGTATTTT. Translated, it gives CASSQDRLAGVDTQYF.

The gene calls are TRBV25-1 and TRBJ2-2; no definite D call. CDR3 length equals 14 residues. Germline V lookup: CDR1 MGHDK, CDR2 SYGVNS. Trimming took off 3 bases at V and 1 base at J, with 6 bases between the two ends. The CDR3 loop is CASSESRNTGELFF. The CDR3 DNA sequence: TGTGCCAGCAGTGAGAGCCGGAACACCGGGGAGCTGTTTTTT.

The rearrangement joins TRBV30 to TRBJ2-7; tentatively, D is TRBD1 (6 bases). The CDR3 extends over 11 amino acids. The germline gives CDR1 GTSNPN, CDR2 SVGIG (reference sequence). The germline V and J ends were trimmed by 2 bases and 8 bases, with 10 bases remaining between them. The CDR3 protein is CAWSLDSKQYF. As DNA, the CDR3 is TGTGCCTGGAGTCTGGACAGCAAGCAGTACTTC.

V and J are TRBV6-5 and TRBJ1-1; 8 bases line up with TRBD1. The germline gives CDR1 MNHEY, CDR2 SVGAGI. The CDR3 covers 14 residues. V gave up 7 bases and J gave up 3 bases; unmatched junction bases: 7. In DNA, the CDR3 is TGTGCCAGCACCCGGGACAGGCAATACACTGAAGCTTTCTTT. It yields the protein CASTRDRQYTEAFF.